This TCR beta chain derives from a study of CD8 T cells in Susac syndrome (dated by TCRdb to between 2017 and 2020). At the level of the whole study: Whether CD8+ T cell activation and differentiation in Susac syndrome was antigen driven was tested using repertoire sequencing. CD8+ T cell repertoire clonality was compared between about 12 healthy donors, approximately 14 Susac syndrome patients and about 15 multiple sclerosis patients. Results and caveats for the whole study, not just this receptor: The study acknowledged that relatively few individuals were included in the TCR sequencing and HLA analysis.

The germline V gene provides CDR1 SNHLY and CDR2 FYNNEI. The germline ends are 11 bases apart after V is trimmed by 2 bases and J by 7 bases. CDR3 length: 13 amino acids, cysteine to phenylalanine. Only CDR3 DNA remains: 39 bases, in frame from the first base. RNA was extracted using the RNeasy kit, and roughly 0.45 to 1 microgram was reverse transcribed with random hexamers. The immunoSEQ multiplex PCR assay, covering 54 Vbeta and 13 Jbeta segments, was used to amplify TCR beta CDR3 regions. PCR amplification bias was corrected using a synthetic template baseline for primer optimization and computational correction. The paper's data handling went like this. Reads were annotated to V, D and J genes according to IMGT and were analyzed with immunoSEQ Analyzer, with only productive sequences retained. Clonality was calculated as one minus the Shannon entropy normalized by log2 of the number of productive unique sequences. For each patient and control, public and private clones were evaluated within the 100 most prevalent clones. Susac-specific clones were defined as absent from healthy and MS cohorts, around 1,000 published viral clones and other ImmuneACCESS disease sequences. The public reads were reprocessed in TCRdb via fastp at Q25 and MiXCR, keeping in-frame beta chains. Each CDR3 protein appears once, grouped with its most common genes and DNA. TCRdb, not the authors, supplied the V and J calls. The sample contains a few hundred thousand distinct CDR3 sequences, 92% of them found a single time. About 0.15% of the sample belongs to the ten largest clones.

Peripheral blood CD8+ and CD4+ T cells from healthy donors, Susac syndrome patients and multiple sclerosis patients were profiled by high-throughput TCR beta sequencing. The multiple sclerosis controls were treatment-naive patients who had stable or active relapsing-remitting disease and met the revised McDonald criteria. Bulk CD8+ and CD4+ T cells were purified by magnetic negative isolation, whereas CD8+ TEMRA cells were enriched by FACS. Blood was drawn into EDTA tubes, processed within 24 hours, and PBMCs were isolated by density gradient centrifugation. PBMCs intended for TCR sequencing were cryopreserved in liquid nitrogen and were subsequently thawed in a 37 degrees C water bath. A purity of at least 90% was achieved for sorted or isolated CD4+, CD8+ and CD8+ TEMRA cells. In regard to this clonotype: Its antigen is not yet known. The sample holds no much larger clone one base away, and base qualities are not on file.

The clonotype originates from a human donor with multiple sclerosis. The specimen sequenced was CD8+ T cells from PBMCs. The chain is assembled from TRBV2 and TRBJ1-1; TRBD1 is a possible D gene, resting on 5 matching bases. CDR3 loop: CASSERDVREAFF. The DNA sequence reads TGTGCCAGCAGTGAAAGGGACGTCCGTGAAGCTTTCTTT.